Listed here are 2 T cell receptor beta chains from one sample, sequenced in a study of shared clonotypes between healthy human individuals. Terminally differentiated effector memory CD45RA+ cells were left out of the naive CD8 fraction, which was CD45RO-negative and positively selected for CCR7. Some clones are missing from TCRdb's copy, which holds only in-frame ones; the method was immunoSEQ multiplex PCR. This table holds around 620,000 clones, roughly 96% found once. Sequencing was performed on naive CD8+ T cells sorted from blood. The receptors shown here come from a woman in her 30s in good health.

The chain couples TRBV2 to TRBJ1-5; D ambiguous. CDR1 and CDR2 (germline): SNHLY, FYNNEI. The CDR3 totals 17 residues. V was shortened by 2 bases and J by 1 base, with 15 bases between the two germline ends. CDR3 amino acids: CASSEIGGGGSNQPQHF. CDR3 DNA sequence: TGTGCCAGCAGTGAAATCGGCGGAGGCGGGAGCAATCAGCCCCAGCATTTT.

This CDR3 reads CASSQDLWELAGGPDEQYF. Written as DNA, the CDR3 is TGTGCCAGCAGCCAAGATTTGTGGGAACTAGCGGGAGGGCCTGACGAGCAGTACTTC. The V call is TRBV4-2, the J call TRBJ2-7; 13 positions match TRBD2. Germline CDR1 and CDR2: LGHNA and YNFKEQ. The CDR3 extends over 19 amino acids. V gave up 0 bases and J gave up 5 bases; unmatched junction bases: 13.